This T cell receptor (beta chain) derives from a study of blood T cell repertoires in COVID-19. Study at large: Collection of acute and convalescent COVID-19 samples took place in the United States, Italy and Spain.

Study processing details: By means of reference gene primer amplification, nucleated cell counts were estimated. Clones were sequenced by immunoSEQ multiplex PCR, and TCRdb holds only the in-frame ones, with some missing. D and trimming come from the DNA, and the V and J calls and clone size come from that table. The data contain roughly 31,000 clones, roughly nine tenths of them seen just once; the ten biggest clones take up 24%. This clone has just a few counts. The CDR3 is 15 residues long. Germline CDR1 is MNHEY and CDR2 is SVGEGT. Trimming took 4 bases from V and 0 from J, leaving 10 bases between them.

Sequenced: peripheral blood. The chain links TRBV6-2 or TRBV6-3 to TRBJ1-5, with D possibly being TRBD1 (5 bases). The clonotype comes from a human donor with active COVID-19. The donor label of this sample is uncertain. CDR3 sequence (DNA): TGTGCCAGCAGTTTCAAGGGGTATAGCAATCAGCCCCAGCATTTT. It yields the protein CASSFKGYSNQPQHF.